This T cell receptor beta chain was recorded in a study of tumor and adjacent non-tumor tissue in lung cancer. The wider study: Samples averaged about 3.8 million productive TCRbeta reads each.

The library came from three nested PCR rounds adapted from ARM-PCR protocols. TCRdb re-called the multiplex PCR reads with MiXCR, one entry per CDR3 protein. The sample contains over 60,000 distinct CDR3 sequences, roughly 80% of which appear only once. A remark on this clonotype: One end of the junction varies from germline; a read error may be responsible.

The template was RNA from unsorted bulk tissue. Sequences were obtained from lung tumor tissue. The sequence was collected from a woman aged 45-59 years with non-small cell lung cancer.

The CDR3 region has the DNA TGTGTCAGCAGCCAAGATCATAGGACCGAAAATGTTTACGAGCAGTACTTC. It is translated as CVSSQDHRTENVYEQYF. This chain links TRBV14 with TRBJ2-7; the D is unclear. Germline V gene data show CDR1 as SGHDN and CDR2 as FVKESK. This CDR3 has 17 residues.